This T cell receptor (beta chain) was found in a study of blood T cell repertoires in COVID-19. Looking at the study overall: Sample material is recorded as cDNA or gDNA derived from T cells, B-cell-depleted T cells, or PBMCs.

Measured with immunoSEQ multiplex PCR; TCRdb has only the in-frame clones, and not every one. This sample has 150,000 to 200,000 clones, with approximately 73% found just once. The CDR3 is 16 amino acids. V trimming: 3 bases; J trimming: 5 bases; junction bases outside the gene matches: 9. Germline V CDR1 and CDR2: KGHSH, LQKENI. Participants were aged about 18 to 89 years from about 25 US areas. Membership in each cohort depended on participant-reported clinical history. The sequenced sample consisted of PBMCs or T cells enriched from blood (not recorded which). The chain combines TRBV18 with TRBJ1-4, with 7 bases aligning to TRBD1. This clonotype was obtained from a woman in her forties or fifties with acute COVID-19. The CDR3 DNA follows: TGTGCCAGCTCACCCCTAGGACAGGCGACAAATGAAAAACTGTTTTTT. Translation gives CASSPLGQATNEKLFF. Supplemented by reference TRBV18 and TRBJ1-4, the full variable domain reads NAGVMQNPRHLVRRRGQEARLRCSPMKGHSHVYWYRQLPEEGLKFMVYLQKENIIDESGMPKERFSAEFPKEGPSILRIQQVVRGDSAAYFCASSPLGQATNEKLFFGSGTQLSVL.